This T cell receptor beta chain was retrieved from a study of immune characterization of retroperitoneal liposarcoma. The CDR3 covers 13 residues. Germline CDR1 reads MNHNS; CDR2 reads SASEGT. V shed 6 bases, J shed 3 bases, and the junction held 3 bases outside the gene matches. MiXCR, run by TCRdb on the PCR reads, gives a single entry per CDR3 protein. The sample lists 1,500 to 2,500 distinct CDR3 sequences, 25% to 30% occurring once. Source material: tumor tissue. The rearrangement joins TRBV6-1 to TRBJ2-3; 7 bases line up with TRBD1. The sequence was obtained from a female donor with retroperitoneal liposarcoma. CDR3 region: CASRVTGTDTQYF. The CDR3 DNA is TGTGCCAGCAGAGTGACAGGGACAGATACGCAGTATTTT.